These 27 T cell receptor beta chains were all obtained from the same sample, sequenced in a study of cytomegalovirus exposure and HLA in healthy donors. It was with 60 Vbeta and 13 Jbeta primers that the PCR ran. TCRdb keeps only in-frame clones here, not all; method: immunoSEQ multiplex PCR. The table lists 130,000 to 150,000 clones, 74% of them singletons. Sequencing was carried out using PBMCs. The receptors were sampled from a man aged 18-30 years in good health and CMV-seropositive.

The V call is TRBV4-1, the J call TRBJ1-2, with D uncertain. V gave up 2 bases and J gave up 8 bases, with 12 bases separating them. The length of the CDR3 is 13 residues. In germline, CDR1 is MGHRA, CDR2 YSYEKL. The CDR3 nucleotides read TGCGCCAGCAGCCAAACAGTCCAAAACGGCTACACCTTC. This codes for CASSQTVQNGYTF.

V and J are TRBV7-8 and TRBJ2-2; 8 bases map to TRBD2. The CDR3 has 16 amino acids. The V gene end was trimmed by 5 bases and the J gene end by 5 bases; junction bases not matched to a gene: 10. Germline CDR1 is SGHVS and CDR2 is FQNEAQ. This CDR3 is CASSLTGGAWTGELFF. DNA for the CDR3: TGTGCCAGCAGCCTAACGGGGGGGGCGTGGACCGGGGAGCTGTTTTTT.

The rearrangement uses TRBV28 and TRBJ2-5; TRBD1 matches at 7 bases. After removal of 3 bases from V and 1 base from J, the junction contained 2 bases not matched to a gene. The CDR3 runs to 14 residues. CDR1 and CDR2 from the germline V gene are MDHEN and SYDVKM. The CDR3 reads CASSLGDSQETQYF. CDR3 coding DNA: TGTGCCAGCAGTTTGGGGGACAGCCAAGAGACCCAGTACTTC.

V and J are TRBV7-9 and TRBJ2-5; 9 nucleotides line up with TRBD1. Germline V gives CDR1 SEHNR, CDR2 FQNEAQ (reference sequence). The V and J ends lost 1 base and 6 bases, in that order; junction bases with no gene match: 6. The CDR3 loop spans 15 amino acids. CDR3 nucleotides: TGTGCCAGCAGCTTAGGGACAGGGGAAGGAAAGACCCAGTACTTC. Translation: CASSLGTGEGKTQYF.

The chain combines TRBV4-2 with TRBJ1-5, with D possibly matching TRBD1 (6 bases). CDR3 length equals 17 residues. From germline, CDR1 is LGHNA and CDR2 YNFKEQ. Trimming pared 4 bases from V and 2 bases from J, leaving 18 bases between. The DNA for the CDR3 is TGTGCCAGCAGCCCCACGGACAGTAAGAGGGGCAATCAGCCCCAGCATTTT. Translating gives CASSPTDSKRGNQPQHF.

This clone was found once. The chain uses TRBV5-1 and TRBJ2-7; possibly TRBD1 for D (6 bases). The germline V gene has CDR1 SGHRS and CDR2 YFSETQ. V lost 2 bases and J 3 bases, leaving 15 bases between the germline ends. CDR3 length: 15 amino acids. CDR3 DNA: TGCGCCAGCAGCTTATTACAGGGAGCTAACTACGAGCAGTACTTC. Translating it yields CASSLLQGANYEQYF.

The chain couples TRBV4-3 to TRBJ1-3; tentatively, D is TRBD1 (5 bases). The ends were cut back, 3 bases at V and 3 bases at J, with 12 bases in the middle. The CDR3 is 15 residues long. The germline gives CDR1 LGHNA, CDR2 YSLEER. This CDR3 reads CASSQEGVYGNTIYF. CDR3 coding DNA: TGCGCCAGCAGCCAGGAAGGGGTATATGGAAACACCATATATTTT.

This chain joins TRBV6-4 and TRBJ2-5; TRBD1 matches 9 bases. The ends lost 7 bases at V and 5 bases at J; junction bases unmatched: 14. The CDR3 is 16 amino acids. From germline, CDR1 is MRHNA and CDR2 SNTAGT. The CDR3 sequence is CASTTPRDRVYETQYF. The DNA of the CDR3 is TGTGCCAGCACAACCCCCCGGGACAGGGTATACGAGACCCAGTACTTC.

Details on this clone: Since a far larger clone is one base different, this is likely a read error. The gene calls are TRBV7-9 and TRBJ1-4, with no clear D. The CDR3 runs to 15 residues. The V gene's germline CDR1 is SEHNR and CDR2 FQNEAQ (reference sequence). CDR3 loop: CTSSSFPGRNEKLFF. Here the CDR3 DNA reads TGTACCAGCAGCTCCTTCCCCGGGAGGAATGAAAAACTGTTTTTT.

This chain joins TRBV4-1 and TRBJ2-3; D is unresolved. The CDR3 runs 16 residues. The germline CDR1 and CDR2 sequences are MGHRA and YSYEKL. V lost 0 bases and J 4 bases, leaving 14 bases between the germline ends. The CDR3 sequence is CASSQDASFVADTQYF. The CDR3 DNA reads as TGCGCCAGCAGCCAAGATGCGAGTTTCGTTGCAGATACGCAGTATTTT.

The rearrangement joins TRBV15 to TRBJ2-7; 8 positions match TRBD1. CDR1 is LNHNV and CDR2 is YYDKDF in the germline V gene (reference sequence). V lost 5 bases and J lost 6; bases outside the gene matches: 12. The CDR3 sequence is 15 residues long. CDR3 DNA: TGTGCCACCAGCTACCGACAGGGGAAAGGGGTCGAGCAGTACTTC. It is translated as CATSYRQGKGVEQYF.

The V gene is TRBV4-1, the J gene TRBJ1-4; TRBD1 matches at 9 bases. V gave up 3 bases and J gave up 5 bases; unmatched junction bases: 4. The CDR3 covers 15 residues. CDR1 and CDR2 from the germline V gene are MGHRA and YSYEKL. The CDR3 nucleotides read TGCGCCAGCAGCCAGGCCGGGACAGGGAATGAAAAACTGTTTTTT. Protein: CASSQAGTGNEKLFF.

This chain connects TRBV5-1 to TRBJ2-5; 11 bases are shared with TRBD2. V dropped 7 bases and J dropped 5; count of bases not matched to a gene: 7. The CDR3 length is 14 residues. Germline-derived CDR1 and CDR2 are SGHRS and YFSETQ. The CDR3 protein is CASGPLAGGETQYF. CDR3 nucleotide sequence: TGCGCCAGCGGACCCCTAGCGGGAGGTGAGACCCAGTACTTC. The whole variable domain, remainder taken from reference TRBV5-1 and TRBJ2-5, is KAGVTQTPRYLIKTRGQQVTLSCSPISGHRSVSWYQQTPGQGLQFLFEYFSETQRNKGNFPGRFSGRQFSNSRSEMNVSTLELGDSALYLCASGPLAGGETQYFGPGTRLLVL.

DNA of the CDR3: TGTGCCAGCTCACCCCTGGGGGCGTCGACTGAAGCTTTCTTT. Translated, it gives CASSPLGASTEAFF. The chain combines TRBV18 with TRBJ1-1, with D perhaps TRBD1 (6 bases). Between the trimmed V and J ends, which lost 3 bases and 5 bases, there was a span of 13 bases. CDR3 length: 14 residues. Germline assignment: CDR1 KGHSH and CDR2 LQKENI.

About this clone: The DNA is left out, because the CDR3 cannot be placed on it with certainty; the CDR3 is given as TCRdb lists it. The chain carries TRBV19 and TRBJ1-6; the DNA was not compared with TRBD1, the D call given in the table. Germline assignment: CDR1 LNHDA and CDR2 SQIVND (reference sequence). From its first to its last residue, the CDR3 has 16 amino acids. The CDR3 spells CASSTLGQGRNSPLHF.

V gene TRBV11-2 combines with J gene TRBJ2-3; TRBD2 matches at 7 bases. The V segment lost 6 bases and the J segment 0 bases; nucleotides outside the gene matches: 3. Germline V lookup: CDR1 SGHAT, CDR2 FQNNGV. This CDR3 spans 14 amino acids. The DNA for the CDR3 is TGTGCCAGCAGTCCGGGAGGAAGCACAGATACGCAGTATTTT. It translates to CASSPGGSTDTQYF.

The rearrangement joins TRBV6-5 to TRBJ1-2; D is perhaps TRBD1 (5 bases). The CDR3 runs 16 residues. CDR1 and CDR2 from the germline V gene are MNHEY and SVGAGI. The ends were cut back, 2 bases at V and 7 bases at J, with 20 bases in the middle. This CDR3 is CASSYALEGTLLGYTF. DNA for the CDR3: TGTGCCAGCAGTTACGCCCTAGAGGGGACTCTTCTTGGCTACACCTTC.

This chain joins TRBV7-8 and TRBJ2-5; TRBD2 might be the D (5 bases). This CDR3 is 15 amino acids long. Trimming took off 5 bases at V and 3 bases at J, with 16 bases between the two ends. Germline CDR1 reads SGHVS; CDR2 reads FQNEAQ. The CDR3 DNA reads as TGTGCCAGCAGCGGACCGGGGAGACGAAAAGAGACCCAGTACTTC. Residues: CASSGPGRRKETQYF.

The V and J genes are TRBV25-1 and TRBJ1-3, with 8 nucleotides matching TRBD1. CDR1 is MGHDK, CDR2 SYGVNS, per germline. The CDR3 is 16 residues long. Trimming took 0 bases from V and 4 from J; bases not matched to a gene: 5. The CDR3 reads CASSEYGTGRGNTIYF. The CDR3 coding sequence is TGTGCCAGCAGTGAATATGGGACAGGCCGCGGAAACACCATATATTTT.

This clone was recorded a few times. The V call is TRBV2, the J call TRBJ2-7; TRBD2 is a possible D gene (5 bases). The CDR3 is 11 residues long. CDR1 and CDR2 (germline): SNHLY, FYNNEI. Trimming stripped 7 bases from V and 6 bases from J, with 10 bases between. The chain's CDR3 is CASMAEGEQYF. The CDR3 DNA reads as TGTGCCAGCATGGCCGAGGGCGAGCAGTACTTC.

This chain uses TRBV6-1 with TRBJ2-7; a weak D match, TRBD2 (5 bases). V dropped 10 bases and J dropped 1 base, with 17 bases sitting between them. This CDR3 spans 14 amino acids. Germline assignment: CDR1 MNHNS and CDR2 SASEGT. The CDR3 region has the DNA TGTGCCACGGTCCGGGATTTACGGTCCTACGAGCAGTACTTC. This codes for CATVRDLRSYEQYF.

This clone was observed a few times. This chain joins TRBV5-4 and TRBJ1-6, with 12 bases that match TRBD1. CDR1 and CDR2 from the germline V gene are SGHNT and YYREEE (reference sequence). This CDR3 has 15 residues. V lost 4 bases, J lost 8 bases, and 4 bases stayed unmatched. The CDR3 DNA follows: TGTGCCAGCAGCAGGGACAGGGGGCTGTATTCACCCCTCCACTTT. Its protein is CASSRDRGLYSPLHF.

V and J are TRBV9 and TRBJ2-5, with TRBD2 identical over 11 bases. The germline gives CDR1 SGDLS, CDR2 YYNGEE. CDR3 length equals 16 residues. V shed 1 base and J 1 base; nucleotides not matched to a gene: 3. The CDR3 spells CASSVTSGRFQETQYF. Written as DNA, the CDR3 is TGTGCCAGCAGCGTAACTAGCGGGAGATTCCAAGAGACCCAGTACTTC.

The V gene is TRBV19, the J gene TRBJ2-7; 11 nucleotides match TRBD2. This CDR3 has 16 residues. Germline trimming cut 1 base from V and 2 bases from J; bases unmatched to any gene: 4. Germline V gene data show CDR1 as LNHDA and CDR2 as SQIVND (reference sequence). As DNA, the CDR3 is TGTGCCAGTAGTATAGCTCTAGCGGGAGGAACCTACGAGCAGTACTTC. Protein sequence: CASSIALAGGTYEQYF.

J is TRBJ2-3 and V is TRBV2; TRBD1 aligns across 7 bases. Trimming at V came to 4 bases and at J to 1 base, leaving 5 bases not matched to a gene. CDR1 and CDR2 (germline): SNHLY, FYNNEI. The CDR3 has 15 residues. The CDR3 DNA reads TGTGCCAGCAGTGTGACAGGGATGGGCACAGATACGCAGTATTTT. Its protein product is CASSVTGMGTDTQYF.

This chain joins TRBV28 and TRBJ2-3; possibly TRBD2 for D (6 bases). The CDR3 runs 15 residues. V was cut by 10 bases and J by 0 bases, with 17 bases left in between. The germline V gene has CDR1 MDHEN and CDR2 SYDVKM. CDR3 nucleotide sequence: TGTGCCACTCACCGCTTGGGGGGAAGCACAGATACGCAGTATTTT. It is translated as CATHRLGGSTDTQYF.

The V and J genes are TRBV6-5 and TRBJ2-7, with D possibly being TRBD1 (6 bases). CDR3 length equals 14 residues. The V gene lost 1 base and the J gene lost 2 bases, with 9 bases spanning the gap. The germline gives CDR1 MNHEY, CDR2 SVGAGI. As DNA, the CDR3 is TGTGCCAGCAGTTACTTGGCAGGGGCCTACGAGCAGTACTTC. Translated, it gives CASSYLAGAYEQYF.